The rows below give T cell receptor beta chains drawn from one sample of a study of cytomegalovirus exposure and HLA in healthy donors. Profiling relied on immunoSEQ multiplex PCR, and the TCRdb table lists in-frame clones only, not all of them. The sample holds 95,000 to 150,000 clones, 85% seen once. The sample taken for sequencing was PBMCs. These receptor sequences come from a woman aged 25 to 39 in good health and CMV-seronegative. Each CDR3 is given with its conserved first and last residue. The D gene is left open where the match is weak. Not all rows give a size; the values are once, few, many and, for expanded clones, a class.

TRBV19	once	TRBD2	TRBJ2-2	TGTGCCAGTCACTCCGGGACTAGCGGGGCGAGGACCGGGGAGCTGTTTTTT	CASHSGTSGARTGELFF
TRBV6-5	once	TRBD1	TRBJ2-7	TGTGCCAGCAGTTATGACAGGGGGACCTACGAGCAGTACTTC	CASSYDRGTYEQYF
TRBV5-6	-	-	TRBJ2-2	TGTGCCAGCAGCTTAAGAGAGGGCGGGGAGCTGTTTTTT	CASSLREGGELFF
TRBV29-1	-	-	TRBJ2-1	TGCAGCGTTGCCCGGGGGGCTCGCTACAATGAGCAGTTCTTC	CSVARGARYNEQFF
TRBV6-6	-	-	TRBJ2-1	TGTGCCAGCAGTCAACCTGCGGGGCCCGGGTCCAATGAGCAGTTCTTC	CASSQPAGPGSNEQFF
TRBV30	-	TRBD1	TRBJ1-2	TGTGCCTGGAAACAGGGGGCGAACTATGGCTACACCTTC	CAWKQGANYGYTF
TRBV7-9	-	-	TRBJ1-1	TGTGCCAGCAGCTCTCGGGGGGGCGAAGCTTTCTTT	CASSSRGGEAFF
TRBV7-2	-	-	TRBJ2-2	TGTGCCAGCCTCCGAGGGATAGCGAACACCGGGGAGCTGTTTTTT	CASLRGIANTGELFF
TRBV19	-	-	TRBJ1-2	TGTGCCAGTAGTACCCTGGGGGGGGCGGTTGCTGGCTACACCTTC	CASSTLGGAVAGYTF
TRBV5-1	-	-	TRBJ1-1	TGCGCCAGCAGCAAGGAGGGGACGCGAGCTTTCTTT	CASSKEGTRAFF
TRBV10-3	-	-	TRBJ1-5	TGTGCCATCAGTGAACAGAACAATCAGCCCCAGCATTTT	CAISEQNNQPQHF
TRBV15	-	-	TRBJ1-4	TGTGCCACCAGCAGAGATGGTGGAGGGGAAAAACTGTTTTTT	CATSRDGGGEKLFF
TRBV19	-	-	TRBJ1-6	TGTGCCAGTACCTTAGACAGTTCATATAATTCACCCCTCCACTTT	CASTLDSSYNSPLHF
TRBV18	-	TRBD1	TRBJ1-1	TGTGCCAGCTCACCCGGGACAGGGATGACTGAAGCTTTCTTT	CASSPGTGMTEAFF
TRBV5-1	-	-	TRBJ2-2	TGCGCCAGCAGCGGAGACAGGACGAACACCGGGGAGCTGTTTTTT	CASSGDRTNTGELFF
TRBV7-9	-	TRBD1	TRBJ2-7	TGTGCCAGCAGCTTAGCGAGCACAGGGGGCGCGCAGTACTTC	CASSLASTGGAQYF
TRBV27	-	-	TRBJ2-7	TGTGCCAGCAGAACAGGACGTCCAGCCTACGAGCAGTACTTC	CASRTGRPAYEQYF
TRBV2	-	TRBD1	TRBJ1-6	TGTGCCAGCAGTGGCGGGACAGGGACCTATAATTCACCCCTCCACTTT	CASSGGTGTYNSPLHF
TRBV7-8	few	TRBD2	TRBJ2-7	TGTGCCAGCAGCCCGCCCGGGACTAGAACCTACGAGCAGTACTTC	CASSPPGTRTYEQYF
TRBV27	-	-	TRBJ1-2	TGTGCCAGCAGTTTATCGAGCAGGGACTATGGCTACACCTTC	CASSLSSRDYGYTF
TRBV25-1	-	TRBD1	TRBJ1-2	TGTGCCAGCAGTCCTGGACAGGGGAGGAGCGGCTACACCTTC	CASSPGQGRSGYTF
TRBV6-1	-	-	TRBJ2-1	TGTGCCAGCAGTGAATTGCGGGACAATGAGCAGTTCTTC	CASSELRDNEQFF
TRBV13	once	-	TRBJ1-5	TGTGCCAGCAGCTCCCGAGGGCAGCCCCAGCATTTT	CASSSRGQPQHF
TRBV19	-	-	TRBJ1-1	TGTGCCAGTAGTCAGGGGCTGAGGGAAGCTTTCTTT	CASSQGLREAFF
TRBV18	-	-	TRBJ1-1	TGTGCCAGCTCACCCCAACGGGTTGGTAATACTGAAGCTTTCTTT	CASSPQRVGNTEAFF
TRBV30	-	TRBD2	TRBJ2-1	TGTGCCTCCTCTAGCGGGGTCAACAATGAGCAGTTCTTC	CASSSGVNNEQFF
TRBV2	-	TRBD1	TRBJ2-2	TGTGCCAGCAGTGAGGGACAGGGGATCACCGGGGAGCTGTTTTTT	CASSEGQGITGELFF
TRBV19	-	-	TRBJ1-1	TGTGCCAGTACAGACACTTTGAACACTGAAGCTTTCTTT	CASTDTLNTEAFF
TRBV2	-	-	TRBJ1-1	TGTGCCAGCAGGGACCGGGACGGGAGGAACACTGAAGCTTTCTTT	CASRDRDGRNTEAFF
TRBV18	-	-	TRBJ1-5	TGTGCCAGCTCAGGGACGGGAGGAAGTCAGCCCCAGCATTTT	CASSGTGGSQPQHF
TRBV9	-	-	TRBJ1-1	TGTGCCAGCAGCGTAGTAGCGGGATCGGGCGAAGCTTTCTTT	CASSVVAGSGEAFF
TRBV18	-	-	TRBJ1-4	TGTGCCAGCTCACCAGGGGTCTTGAGGGCCAAAAATGAAAAACTGTTTTTT	CASSPGVLRAKNEKLFF
TRBV6-1	-	TRBD2	TRBJ2-5	TGTGCCAGCAGTCTAGCGGGGGAGACCCAGTACTTC	CASSLAGETQYF